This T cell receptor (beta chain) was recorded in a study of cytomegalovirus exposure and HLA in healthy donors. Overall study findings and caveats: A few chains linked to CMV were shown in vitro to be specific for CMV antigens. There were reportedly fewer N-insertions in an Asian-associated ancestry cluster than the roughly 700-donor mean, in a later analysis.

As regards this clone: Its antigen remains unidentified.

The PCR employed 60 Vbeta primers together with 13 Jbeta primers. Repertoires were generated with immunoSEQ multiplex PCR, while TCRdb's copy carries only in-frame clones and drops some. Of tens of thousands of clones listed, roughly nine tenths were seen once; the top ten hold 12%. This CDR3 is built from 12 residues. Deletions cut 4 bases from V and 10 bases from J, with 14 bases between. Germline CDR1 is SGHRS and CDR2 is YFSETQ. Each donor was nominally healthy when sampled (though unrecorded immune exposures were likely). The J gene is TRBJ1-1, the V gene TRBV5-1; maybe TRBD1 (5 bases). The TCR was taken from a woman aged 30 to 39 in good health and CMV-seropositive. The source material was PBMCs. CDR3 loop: CASSIEGEVAFF. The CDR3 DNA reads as TGCGCCAGCAGCATTGAAGGGGAGGTAGCTTTCTTT.